Described below is a single T cell receptor (beta chain) sequence and its context. This CDR3 is 15 amino acids long. V was trimmed by 0 bases and J by 10 bases, leaving 14 bases between them. Germline CDR1 is SGHRS and CDR2 is YFSETQ. Sequencing was performed with immunoSEQ multiplex PCR; in TCRdb, only in-frame clones are kept and a portion is missing. The sample yields over 60,000 clones, around 86% seen once. The data belong to a study of radiotherapy plus CTLA-4 blockade in lung cancer. The chain carries TRBV5-1 and TRBJ1-6, with D possibly matching TRBD1 (5 bases). The receptor's source is a human donor with non-small cell lung cancer who had stable disease on radiotherapy plus ipilimumab. Sequencing was performed on peripheral blood, taken from a patient treated with radiotherapy plus ipilimumab. CDR3: CASSLGLSGESPLHF. CDR3 nucleotide sequence: TGCGCCAGCAGCTTGGGGTTGTCGGGGGAATCACCCCTCCACTTT.